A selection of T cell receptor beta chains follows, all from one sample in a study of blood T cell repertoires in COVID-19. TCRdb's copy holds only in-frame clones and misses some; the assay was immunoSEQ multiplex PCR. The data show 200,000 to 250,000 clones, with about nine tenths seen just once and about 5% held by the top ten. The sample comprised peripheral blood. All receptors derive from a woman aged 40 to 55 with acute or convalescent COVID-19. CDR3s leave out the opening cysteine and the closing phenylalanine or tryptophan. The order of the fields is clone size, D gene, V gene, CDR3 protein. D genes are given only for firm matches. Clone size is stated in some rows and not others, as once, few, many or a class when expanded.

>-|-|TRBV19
ASTQRVGSPLH
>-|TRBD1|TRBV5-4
ASSLGGQGRGYT
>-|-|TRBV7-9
ASKEFSRENEQF
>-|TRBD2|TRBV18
ASSRNSGGANHNEQF
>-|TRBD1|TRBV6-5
ASSKPGQGYGYT
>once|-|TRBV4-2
ASSPRQVLNTGELF
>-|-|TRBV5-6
ASSLVTTQETQY
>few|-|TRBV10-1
ATSLGANTEAF
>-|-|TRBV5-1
ASSFSGGSQETQY
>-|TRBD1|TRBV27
ASRQGAFEAF